Listed below are T cell receptor beta chains from one sample, sequenced in a study of response to subunit inactivated influenza vaccine. One entry per CDR3 protein results from TCRdb running MiXCR on the RT-PCR reads. The sample holds about 650,000 distinct CDR3 sequences, about a sixth seen once. Sequenced here: PBMCs from blood, sampled 11 to 12 days after vaccination. The receptors originated from a middle-aged man who received an inactivated influenza vaccine. The CDR3 runs from the conserved cysteine through the conserved F or W. The D gene is left open where the match is weak. For some rows the clone size is stated as once, few or many, or as a class when expanded; others skip it.

cdr3_aa cdr3_nt j_call clone_size d_call v_call
CSARDRGDTDTQYF TGCAGTGCTAGAGATCGGGGGGACACAGATACGCAGTATTTT TRBJ2-3 few TRBD2 TRBV20-1
CASSLGDRGFRYEQYF TGTGCCAGCAGCTTAGGTGACAGGGGGTTTCGGTACGAGCAGTACTTC TRBJ2-7 . TRBD1 TRBV7-6
CASSIRDRVGNEQFF TGTGCCAGCAGCATCCGGGACAGGGTTGGCAATGAGCAGTTCTTC TRBJ2-1 few TRBD1 TRBV28
CASSPDRGTEKLFF TGCGCCAGCAGCCCAGACAGGGGGACCGAAAAACTGTTTTTT TRBJ1-4 few TRBD1 TRBV5-1
CASSLAEGQGYEQYF TGTGCCAGCAGCTTAGCGGAAGGACAGGGCTACGAGCAGTACTTC TRBJ2-7 few TRBD1 TRBV7-6
CASSIAGTMNTEAFF TGTGCCAGCAGTATCGCGGGAACCATGAACACTGAAGCTTTCTTT TRBJ1-1 . . TRBV6-2/TRBV6-3
CSALPGTPEETQYF TGCAGCGCCCTGCCCGGGACGCCGGAAGAGACCCAGTACTTC TRBJ2-5 . . TRBV29-1
CASSSAGQYGYTF TGTGCCAGCAGCTCGGCCGGACAGTATGGCTACACCTTC TRBJ1-2 few . TRBV7-9
CASSFLVGGLAGGRNYEQYF TGTGCCAGCAGTTTTCTTGTAGGGGGACTAGCGGGAGGCCGAAACTACGAGCAGTACTTC TRBJ2-7 few TRBD2 TRBV28
CASSYSLAADEQFF TGTGCCAGCAGTTACTCCCTAGCGGCAGATGAGCAGTTCTTC TRBJ2-1 . TRBD2 TRBV6-5
CASTAHMNTEAFF TGTGCCAGCACAGCGCATATGAACACTGAAGCTTTCTTT TRBJ1-1 . . TRBV2
CASSPPLRASTDTQYF TGTGCCAGCAGCCCCCCTCTCAGGGCGAGCACAGATACGCAGTATTTT TRBJ2-3 . . TRBV7-8
CASSPASGGAEETQYF TGTGCCAGCAGCCCAGCCAGCGGGGGGGCGGAGGAGACCCAGTACTTC TRBJ2-5 . TRBD2 TRBV11-2
CASSAGWSSTDTQYF TGTGCCAGCAGCGCTGGATGGTCTAGCACAGATACGCAGTATTTT TRBJ2-3 . . TRBV9
CASSQFPDRGPQHF TGCGCCAGCAGCCAATTCCCGGACAGGGGCCCCCAGCATTTT TRBJ1-5 . TRBD1 TRBV4-3
CSARRGAAITEAFF TGCAGTGCTCGGAGGGGGGCAGCCATCACTGAAGCTTTCTTT TRBJ1-1 few . TRBV20-1
CSARTGTVVYPDEQFF TGCAGTGCCAGGACAGGGACAGTGGTGTATCCCGATGAGCAGTTCTTC TRBJ2-1 few TRBD1 TRBV20-1
CASSLGLAGGPSEQFF TGTGCCAGCAGCTTGGGACTAGCGGGAGGGCCAAGTGAGCAGTTCTTC TRBJ2-1 few TRBD2 TRBV5-4
CASSWTSSERGYEQYF TGTGCCAGCAGCTGGACTAGCTCGGAGAGAGGCTACGAGCAGTACTTC TRBJ2-7 . TRBD2 TRBV7-3
CAISRETGKETQYF TGTGCCATCAGTCGGGAGACCGGAAAAGAGACCCAGTACTTC TRBJ2-5 . . TRBV10-3
CASSLETGTHNEQFF TGCGCCAGCAGCTTGGAAACTGGGACCCACAATGAGCAGTTCTTC TRBJ2-1 . . TRBV5-1
CASSLEPGLQTAFLYGYTF TGCGCCAGCAGCTTGGAACCAGGGCTGCAGACGGCTTTCCTCTATGGCTACACCTTC TRBJ1-2 few . TRBV5-1
CASSYDRAFNPLHF TGCGCCAGCAGCTACGACAGGGCGTTTAATCCCCTCCACTTT TRBJ1-6 . TRBD1 TRBV5-1
CASSYIQTIAYNEQFF TGTGCCAGCAGCTACATCCAGACAATCGCCTACAATGAGCAGTTCTTC TRBJ2-1 . . TRBV7-8
CASSSFTGSSYEQYF TGTGCCAGCAGCTCGTTTACCGGGAGTTCCTACGAGCAGTACTTC TRBJ2-7 . . TRBV5-4
CASSRRTRVNTGELFF TGTGCCAGCAGTCGACGCACCAGAGTGAACACCGGGGAGCTGTTTTTT TRBJ2-2 once . TRBV6-2/TRBV6-3
CSARRGQNYGYTF TGCAGTGCTAGAAGGGGACAAAACTATGGCTACACCTTC TRBJ1-2 . . TRBV20-1
CASSQRPSGDGGTDTQYF TGCGCCAGCAGCCAAAGGCCTAGCGGAGATGGGGGCACAGATACGCAGTATTTT TRBJ2-3 . TRBD2 TRBV4-3
CASSWVTGSSETQYF TGTGCCAGCAGCTGGGTGACAGGGAGTTCAGAGACCCAGTACTTC TRBJ2-5 . TRBD1 TRBV7-2
CASSVDRGSTDTQYF TGTGCCAGCAGCGTGGACAGGGGAAGCACAGATACGCAGTATTTT TRBJ2-3 . TRBD1 TRBV9
CSVEVHMGEQFF TGCAGCGTTGAGGTACACATGGGTGAGCAGTTCTTC TRBJ2-1 few . TRBV29-1
CASSLGDRGSREKLFF TGTGCCAGCAGCTTAGGGGACAGGGGGTCGCGTGAAAAACTGTTTTTT TRBJ1-4 . TRBD1 TRBV7-8
CASSFNPNTGELFF TGCGCCAGCAGCTTCAATCCGAACACCGGGGAGCTGTTTTTT TRBJ2-2 . . TRBV5-1
CASSYPGLGKTQYF TGTGCCAGCAGTTACCCAGGACTCGGAAAGACCCAGTACTTC TRBJ2-5 . . TRBV6-2/TRBV6-3
CSVGHFNEKLFF TGCAGCGTTGGACACTTTAATGAAAAACTGTTTTTT TRBJ1-4 . . TRBV29-1
CASSLERATIYF TGTGCCAGCAGCTTAGAGAGGGCCACCATATATTTT TRBJ1-3 . . TRBV7-9
CSAELGNIQYF TGCAGCGCTGAGCTAGGGAACATTCAGTACTTC TRBJ2-4 few . TRBV29-1